Detailed here is one T cell receptor (beta chain). Its specificity is unknown. This table comes from immunoSEQ multiplex PCR, and its TCRdb copy is limited to in-frame clones, with some not included. The sample includes 90,000 to 100,000 clones, approximately 90% of them seen just once. This specimen comes from a study of OX40 agonist ivuxolimab in advanced cancers. Study-level background: The drug used for patients, ivuxolimab, was an agonistic anti-OX40 (CD134) antibody. Therapy given before enrollment (anti-PD-1, anti-PD-L1 or anti-CTLA-4) was allowed, and over 35% had some. Participants averaged approximately 61 years of age (range roughly 23 to 79) and were around 83% male. Study-level findings and limits: The investigators did not determine what antigen specificity the expanded peripheral T cells had.

V shed 2 bases and J 2 bases; nucleotides not matched to a gene: 3. Germline V CDR1 and CDR2: SGHRS, YFSETQ. This CDR3 is 15 amino acids long. The sequences come from CD4+ or CD8+ T cells sorted from blood, collected in a trial of the OX40 agonist ivuxolimab. This TCR derives from an adult with an advanced solid tumor such as melanoma, head and neck, liver or kidney cancer. The chain links TRBV5-1 to TRBJ2-7; 11 positions match TRBD2. Here the CDR3 reads CASSFGTSGPYEQYF. The CDR3 DNA is TGCGCCAGCAGCTTCGGGACTAGCGGCCCCTACGAGCAGTACTTC.